This T cell receptor beta chain stems from a study of cytomegalovirus exposure and HLA in healthy donors (dated by TCRdb to about 2017). In the study overall: According to an earlier analysis of several hundred of the donors, 150 million to 200 million T cells yielded some 120 million unique TCR beta sequences and around 280 Gb of sequence data. An early release that covered about 600 HLA-typed donors contained approximately 300 gigabases of sequencing data and tens of millions of unique TCR sequences. The genetic ancestry cluster associated with self-reported Caucasian donors included about 81% of the roughly 400 genotyped donors. The study aimed to test whether cataloging public T cell receptors could reveal signatures of past pathogen exposure. The T cell repertoires of some 700 subjects were profiled by immunosequencing and related to cytomegalovirus serostatus. Along with the roughly 670-subject first cohort, a separate validation cohort of approximately 110 different subjects was used. To predict cytomegalovirus infection status, the study combined high-throughput TCR immunosequencing, statistical association of individual TCRs with disease status, and machine learning. In a later analysis, previously published TCR beta repertoires from hundreds of donors were re-analyzed and high-resolution HLA genotyping was added so that TCR occurrence patterns could be studied. In the later analysis, no new phenotypic data were used to find candidate immune exposures; instead, reliance was placed on TCR beta sequences and their occurrence across donors. In an earlier analysis of several hundred of the donors, high-throughput TCR beta sequencing was used to judge whether each TCR beta V gene segment behaved as functional or pseudogenic. Donor age, sex, ethnicity and CMV serostatus were compiled alongside the repertoire data. Genome-wide SNP genotypes for about 65% of the roughly 670 donors were used in a later genetic analysis, which treated that subset as a discovery cohort. All discovery cohort repertoires had been generated using a single sequencing platform. Both class I and class II loci were covered by HLA typing, at four-digit resolution. The number of typed donors differed by locus: about 620-630 for A, B, C, DRB1 and DQB1; 522 for DQA1; approximately 610 for DPA1; and some 470 for DPB1. Several DR-DQ haplotypes were handled as single units for association and clustering because linkage in the cohort was strong. On average, around 230,000 unique TCR beta nucleotide sequences were sequenced per donor among fewer than 500 genotyped donors of the cohort, with around 19% of those sequences being non-productive. The paper's findings and limits, for the study overall: Because the 87-base-pair reads could not distinguish some IMGT-functional V segments, including TRBV6-2 and TRBV6-3, those segments were excluded. Specific HLA alleles were associated with 16,951 TCR beta sequences at a false discovery rate of 0.05 in a later analysis. Cytomegalovirus status was reported to be diagnosed by the classifier with high specificity and sensitivity in both the original and validation cohorts. Most TCR sequences were observed very rarely across donors, whereas some public TCRs were present in many individuals. Correlated functional status among segregating V segments might reflect linkage disequilibrium, but an unknown experimental factor could not be ruled out. In an earlier analysis of about 550 of the donors, most TCR beta V segments were observed in productive rearrangements about 87% or about 30% of the time, broadly matching IMGT annotations. Several of the top co-occurrence clusters appeared to be linked to parvovirus B19, influenza, CMV and Epstein-Barr virus, according to a later analysis. According to the authors, the approach could potentially be generalized to other disease states and immunological phenotypes. A later analysis found that most CMV-associated TCR beta chains appeared HLA-restricted, with HLA associations seemingly driven largely by CMV exposure. A group of highly shared sequence variants was considered likely to be a technical artifact of the sequencing pipeline. Roughly uniform sequencing depth across donors was assumed in presence/absence analyses, although this assumption may not hold. The cohort was sequenced for TCR beta chains only, and without alpha or paired-chain data the features that could be detected were limited. V-gene and J-gene trimming of TCR beta chains was associated with a missense DCLRE1C variant in a later genetic analysis, and the association was replicated in an independent cohort. Because HLA typing was unavailable for some donors at each locus, only the typed subset was used in association tests. The only immune exposure information available for the cohort was CMV serostatus. In vitro tests confirmed that three of the cytomegalovirus-associated TCR beta chains recognize cytomegalovirus antigens. The study listed 164 TCR beta chains as associated with cytomegalovirus. In a later genetic analysis, fewer N-insertions in productive TCRs were reported among donors in an Asian-associated ancestry cluster than the roughly 700-donor mean. A later analysis found that HLA-associated TCR beta chains were more clonally expanded and had lower generation probabilities than equally common non-associated chains. A later analysis found that TCR association rates varied across HLA loci, with DRB1 alleles showing the most associated TCRs and HLA-C alleles the fewest. The earlier analysis of some 560 of the donors excluded over 15 rarely observed V segments, including chromosome 9 orphons, because counts were too low. A further reported finding was that TCR beta sequences accurately predicted the HLA-A and HLA-B alleles for most subjects in the first cohort. When HLA alleles, especially DR and DQ, strongly co-occurred, TCR associations were difficult to assign to individual alleles.

Libraries were constructed by the immunoSEQ multiplex PCR assay. For the multiplex PCR, a mixture combining 60 forward primers for TCR Vbeta segments and 13 reverse primers for TCR Jbeta segments was used. The CDR3 region of rearranged TCR beta genes was amplified from genomic DNA with a multiplex PCR assay. The amplified TCR beta libraries were sequenced on the Illumina HiSeq System as 87-base-pair reads. From the authors' description of their analysis: A later analysis counted tens of millions of unique TCR beta chains across the 670 or so repertoires, and 9.5 million to 11 million of these chains were shared by at least two donors. Raw reads were error-corrected and collapsed into unique sequences by a nearest-neighbor algorithm in which closely related sequences were merged to remove PCR and sequencing errors. To assign V, D and J gene segments, CDR3 sequences were aligned to IMGT reference sequences. For a sequence to be retained, a match of at least six nucleotides to both a V gene segment and a J gene segment was required. Rearrangements were classified as productive when the CDR3 lacked stop codons and remained in frame with V and J, and all other rearrangements were classified as non-productive. CDR3 was defined by IMGT convention, running from the second conserved V-encoded cysteine to the conserved J-encoded phenylalanine. Sequences without an unambiguous match to a single V gene segment were excluded from the earlier analysis of about 630 of the donors. In an earlier analysis of roughly 600 of the donors, a V segment was called functional when productive rearrangements were above 56.7%, and segregating when the standard deviation between donors exceeded 5%. A statistical classification framework was developed to diagnose cytomegalovirus status using the catalog of TCR beta chain sequences. A later analysis assigned V and J genes by comparing TCR nucleotide sequences with IMGT/GENE-DB human TR gene sequences. A later analysis assigned CDR3 sequences and most-parsimonious VDJ recombination scenarios with the TCRdist pipeline. In a later analysis, every TCR beta chain was defined by the combination of its CDR3 amino acid sequence and its V-gene family, and reads without a unique V-gene family were dropped. A later analysis removed several hundred highly shared, low-generation-probability nucleotide sequences to deal with suspected cross-contamination and a sequencing artifact. For each public chain, a later analysis derived a clonal expansion index from normalized ranks of inferred template counts within each repertoire. In a later analysis, generation probabilities were computed using a VDJ recombination model fitted to out-of-frame rearrangements, and the results were checked against IGoR. In a later analysis, hypergeometric tests were used to score TCR-TCR, TCR-HLA and TCR-CMV co-occurrence, with a repertoire-size bias correction applied to TCR pairs. In a later analysis, false discovery rates were estimated by permuting HLA or CMV assignments 20 times. A later analysis grouped co-occurring TCRs with DBSCAN, adding TCRdist sequence similarity when clustering within HLA-allele-positive subsets. For co-occurrence clustering, repertoires with fewer than 30,000 or more than 120,000 public chains were excluded, along with four to six repertoires with anomalous nucleotide sharing. Not all clones reach the TCRdb copy of this immuneACCESS table, which keeps in-frame sequences only. Checked studies attribute under half of the gap to unresolved V genes and leave the rest unexplained. V and J calls plus clone size are reproduced from that table; the DNA served to infer D and trimming. This sample has about 200,000 clones in its table, and roughly 83% of those were observed once. The ten largest clones represent around 0.42% of the sample.

Notes on this clone: Its cognate antigen has yet to be identified. One base away there is no much larger clone; base qualities are not given.

Per the germline V gene, SGHDT is the CDR1 and YYEEEE is the CDR2. The CDR3 covers 12 residues, taking in both the cysteine and the phenylalanine. The sequence is cut down to CDR3 DNA, 36 bases in frame from base 1. V lost 4 bases and J lost 6 bases, and the count of bases not matched to a germline gene is 0. The cohort consisted of some 670 healthy bone marrow donors. At the time of sampling, every cohort member was nominally healthy, though immune exposures that went unrecorded were likely present. The donor was CMV seropositive and was included in the group of around 300 seropositive cohort members. A peripheral blood sample was collected from each donor, and TCR beta sequencing was performed on peripheral blood mononuclear cells. The Qiagen DNeasy Blood Extraction Kit was used to extract genomic DNA from the blood cell samples.

The sequence derives from a male donor in good health and CMV-seropositive. This sequence uses TRBV5-6 and TRBJ2-2; 7 of the junction bases match TRBD2. Sequencing was done on a sample of PBMCs. The CDR3 loop reads CASSRGAGELFF. The DNA sequence is TGTGCCAGCAGCCGGGGGGCCGGGGAGCTGTTTTTT.